This note documents a single TCR beta chain sequence. These data are taken from a study of T cells after yellow fever vaccination. V gave up 5 bases and J gave up 10 bases, with 24 bases separating them. The CDR3 consists of 16 residues. CDR1 and CDR2 (germline): SGHAT, FQNNGV. TCRdb analysed the 5' RACE reads with MiXCR anew, one entry per CDR3 protein. The sample gives some 560,000 distinct CDR3 sequences, 17% of which show up once; around a sixth is in the top ten. The TCR comes from a man aged 18 to 30 who received the YFV17D yellow fever vaccine. The sequencing used PBMCs, collected 4 to 6 days after the first yellow fever vaccination. The V gene is TRBV11-2, the J gene TRBJ2-1, with D perhaps assigned TRBD1 or TRBD2 (6 bases each). In DNA form, the CDR3 reads TGTGCCAGCAGCAGGGGGACCGGGACTCACTCCGGGGAGCAGTTCTTC. Protein sequence: CASSRGTGTHSGEQFF.